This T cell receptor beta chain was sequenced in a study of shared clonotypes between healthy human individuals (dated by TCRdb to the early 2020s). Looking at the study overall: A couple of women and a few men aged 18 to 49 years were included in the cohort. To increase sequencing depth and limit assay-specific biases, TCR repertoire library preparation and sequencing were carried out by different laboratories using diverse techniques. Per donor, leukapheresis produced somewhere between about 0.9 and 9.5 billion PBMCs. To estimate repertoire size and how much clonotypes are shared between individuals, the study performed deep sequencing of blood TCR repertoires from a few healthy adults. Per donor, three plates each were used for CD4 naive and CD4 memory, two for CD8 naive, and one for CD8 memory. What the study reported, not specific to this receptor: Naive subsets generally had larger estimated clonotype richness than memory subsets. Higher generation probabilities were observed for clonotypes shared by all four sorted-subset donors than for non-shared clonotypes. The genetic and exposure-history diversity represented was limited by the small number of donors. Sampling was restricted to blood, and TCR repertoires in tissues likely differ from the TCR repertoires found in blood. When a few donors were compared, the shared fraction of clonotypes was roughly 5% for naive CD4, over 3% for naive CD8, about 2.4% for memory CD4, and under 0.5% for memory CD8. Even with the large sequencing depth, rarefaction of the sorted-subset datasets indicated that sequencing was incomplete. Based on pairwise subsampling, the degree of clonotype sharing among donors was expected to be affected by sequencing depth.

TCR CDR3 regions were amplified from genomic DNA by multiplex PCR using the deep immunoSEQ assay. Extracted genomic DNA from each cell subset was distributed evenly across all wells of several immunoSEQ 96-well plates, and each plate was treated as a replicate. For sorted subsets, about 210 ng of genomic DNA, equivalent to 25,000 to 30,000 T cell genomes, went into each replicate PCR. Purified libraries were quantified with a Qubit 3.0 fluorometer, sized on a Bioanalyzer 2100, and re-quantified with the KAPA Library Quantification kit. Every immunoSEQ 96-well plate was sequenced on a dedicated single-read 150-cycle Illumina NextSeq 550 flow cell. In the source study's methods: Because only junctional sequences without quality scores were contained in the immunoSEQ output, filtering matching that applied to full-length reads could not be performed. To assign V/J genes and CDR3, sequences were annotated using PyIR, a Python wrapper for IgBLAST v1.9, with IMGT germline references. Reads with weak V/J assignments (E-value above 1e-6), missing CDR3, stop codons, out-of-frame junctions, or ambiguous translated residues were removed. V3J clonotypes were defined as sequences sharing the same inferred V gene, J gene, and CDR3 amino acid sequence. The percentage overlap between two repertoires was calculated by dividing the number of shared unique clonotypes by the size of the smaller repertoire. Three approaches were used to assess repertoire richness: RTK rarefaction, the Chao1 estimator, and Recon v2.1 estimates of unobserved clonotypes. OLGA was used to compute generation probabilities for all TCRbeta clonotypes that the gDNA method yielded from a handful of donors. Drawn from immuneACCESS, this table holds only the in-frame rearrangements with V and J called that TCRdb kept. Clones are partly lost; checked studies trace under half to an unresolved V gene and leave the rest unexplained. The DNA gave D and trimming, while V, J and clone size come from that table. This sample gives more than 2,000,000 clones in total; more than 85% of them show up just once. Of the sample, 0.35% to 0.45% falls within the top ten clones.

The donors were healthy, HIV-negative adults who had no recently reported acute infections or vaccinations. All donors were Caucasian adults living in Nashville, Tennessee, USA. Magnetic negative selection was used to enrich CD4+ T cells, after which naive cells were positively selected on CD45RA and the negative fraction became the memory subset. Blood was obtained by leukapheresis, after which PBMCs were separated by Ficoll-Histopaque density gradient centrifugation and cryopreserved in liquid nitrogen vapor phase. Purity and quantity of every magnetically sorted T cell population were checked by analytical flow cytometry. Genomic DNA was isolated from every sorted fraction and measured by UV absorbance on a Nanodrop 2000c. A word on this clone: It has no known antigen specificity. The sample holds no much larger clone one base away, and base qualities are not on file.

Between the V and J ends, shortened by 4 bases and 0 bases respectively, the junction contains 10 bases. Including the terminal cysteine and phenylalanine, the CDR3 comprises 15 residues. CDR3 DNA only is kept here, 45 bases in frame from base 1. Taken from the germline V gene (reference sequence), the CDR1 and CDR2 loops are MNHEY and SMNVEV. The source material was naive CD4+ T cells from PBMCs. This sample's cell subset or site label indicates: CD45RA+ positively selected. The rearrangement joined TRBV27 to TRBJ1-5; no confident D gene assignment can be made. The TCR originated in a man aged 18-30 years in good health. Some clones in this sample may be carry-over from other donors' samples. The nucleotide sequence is TGTGCCAGCAGTTCACGCAAAGATAGCAATCAGCCCCAGCATTTT. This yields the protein CASSSRKDSNQPQHF.